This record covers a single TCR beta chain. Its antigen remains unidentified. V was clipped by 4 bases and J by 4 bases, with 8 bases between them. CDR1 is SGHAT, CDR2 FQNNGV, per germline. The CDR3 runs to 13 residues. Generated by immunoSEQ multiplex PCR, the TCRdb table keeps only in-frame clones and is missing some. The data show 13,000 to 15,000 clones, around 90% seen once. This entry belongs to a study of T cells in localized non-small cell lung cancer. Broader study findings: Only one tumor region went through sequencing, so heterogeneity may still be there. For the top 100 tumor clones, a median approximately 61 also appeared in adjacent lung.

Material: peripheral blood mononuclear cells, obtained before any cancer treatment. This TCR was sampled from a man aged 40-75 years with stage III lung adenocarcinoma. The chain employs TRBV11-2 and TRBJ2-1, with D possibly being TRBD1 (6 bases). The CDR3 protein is CASSSTGYNEQFF. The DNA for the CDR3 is TGTGCCAGCAGCTCAACAGGGTACAATGAGCAGTTCTTC.